This is a list of T cell receptor beta chains from one sample in a study of shared clonotypes between healthy human individuals. Assay: immunoSEQ multiplex PCR; the TCRdb copy retains only in-frame clones and omits some. The sample has around 2.1 million clones, more than 85% seen once. The sample was naive CD8+ T cells from PBMCs. These TCRs come from a young man in good health. Some clones in this sample may be carry-over from other donors' samples. The CDR3 runs from the conserved cysteine through the conserved F or W. The order of the fields is clone size, V gene, D gene, J gene, CDR3 protein, CDR3 DNA. The D gene is left open where the match is weak. Size tells how often a clone was seen (once, few, many) or the class of an expanded clone, and some rows leave it out.

clone_size: -
v_call: TRBV28
d_call: -
j_call: TRBJ2-3
cdr3_aa: CASSLSANGGDTQYF
cdr3_nt: TGTGCCAGCAGTTTATCGGCCAACGGGGGTGATACGCAGTATTTT

clone_size: -
v_call: TRBV6-4
d_call: TRBD1
j_call: TRBJ1-2
cdr3_aa: CASRSDRDYGYTF
cdr3_nt: TGTGCCAGCAGATCCGACAGGGACTATGGCTACACCTTC

clone_size: -
v_call: TRBV28
d_call: TRBD1
j_call: TRBJ1-2
cdr3_aa: CASSPRDRIANYGYTF
cdr3_nt: TGTGCCAGCAGTCCAAGGGACAGAATAGCTAACTATGGCTACACCTTC

clone_size: -
v_call: TRBV11-2
d_call: -
j_call: TRBJ2-7
cdr3_aa: CASSLGQEQYF
cdr3_nt: TGTGCCAGCAGCTTAGGACAAGAGCAGTACTTC

clone_size: -
v_call: TRBV27
d_call: -
j_call: TRBJ1-2
cdr3_aa: CASSSGTFGGYTF
cdr3_nt: TGTGCCAGCAGCTCCGGGACATTCGGGGGCTACACCTTC

clone_size: -
v_call: TRBV5-1
d_call: TRBD2
j_call: TRBJ2-1
cdr3_aa: CASSLRGLAGGPRNEQFF
cdr3_nt: TGCGCCAGCAGCTTGCGAGGACTAGCGGGAGGTCCCCGCAATGAGCAGTTCTTC

clone_size: -
v_call: TRBV7-9
d_call: -
j_call: TRBJ2-7
cdr3_aa: CASSLVSGEQYF
cdr3_nt: TGTGCCAGCAGCTTAGTGTCGGGCGAGCAGTACTTC

clone_size: -
v_call: TRBV5-1
d_call: -
j_call: TRBJ2-2
cdr3_aa: CASSLAVLRGYLSGELFF
cdr3_nt: TGCGCCAGCAGCTTGGCCGTTTTGCGTGGGTATCTATCCGGGGAGCTGTTTTTT

clone_size: -
v_call: TRBV29-1
d_call: TRBD1
j_call: TRBJ1-1
cdr3_aa: CSVADRGPTEAFF
cdr3_nt: TGCAGCGTTGCCGACAGGGGCCCCACTGAAGCTTTCTTT

clone_size: -
v_call: TRBV7-3
d_call: TRBD2
j_call: TRBJ2-1
cdr3_aa: CASSLRTSGRGSEQFF
cdr3_nt: TGTGCCAGCAGCTTGAGGACTAGCGGGAGAGGAAGTGAGCAGTTCTTC

clone_size: -
v_call: TRBV7-9
d_call: -
j_call: TRBJ2-5
cdr3_aa: CASSSSRRIEETQYF
cdr3_nt: TGTGCCAGCAGCTCGTCTCGACGGATAGAAGAGACCCAGTACTTC

clone_size: once
v_call: TRBV6-5
d_call: -
j_call: TRBJ1-2
cdr3_aa: CASSYSQAQLSGYTF
cdr3_nt: TGTGCCAGCAGTTACTCACAGGCCCAGTTATCTGGCTACACCTTC

clone_size: -
v_call: TRBV29-1
d_call: -
j_call: TRBJ2-1
cdr3_aa: CSVERQVSYNEQFF
cdr3_nt: TGCAGCGTTGAAAGGCAGGTTTCCTACAATGAGCAGTTCTTC

clone_size: -
v_call: TRBV28
d_call: -
j_call: TRBJ1-4
cdr3_aa: CASSPARPPTNEKLFF
cdr3_nt: TGTGCCAGCAGTCCCGCCCGACCCCCAACTAATGAAAAACTGTTTTTT

clone_size: -
v_call: TRBV9
d_call: -
j_call: TRBJ2-5
cdr3_aa: CASSVAGERETQYF
cdr3_nt: TGTGCCAGCAGCGTAGCGGGGGAGAGGGAGACCCAGTACTTC

clone_size: -
v_call: TRBV29-1
d_call: TRBD2
j_call: TRBJ2-3
cdr3_aa: CSAPGLNTDTQYF
cdr3_nt: TGCAGCGCCCCGGGACTAAACACAGATACGCAGTATTTT

clone_size: -
v_call: TRBV6-1
d_call: -
j_call: TRBJ1-5
cdr3_aa: CASSDLGWSNQPQHF
cdr3_nt: TGTGCCAGCAGTGATCTAGGATGGTCTAATCAGCCCCAGCATTTT

clone_size: -
v_call: TRBV5-4
d_call: TRBD1
j_call: TRBJ1-2
cdr3_aa: CASSASGQGFYGYGYTF
cdr3_nt: TGTGCCAGCAGTGCGTCGGGACAGGGCTTTTACGGCTATGGCTACACCTTC

clone_size: -
v_call: TRBV29-1
d_call: TRBD1
j_call: TRBJ2-7
cdr3_aa: CSAINTLTGGVIF
cdr3_nt: TGCAGCGCGATCAACACTCTAACAGGGGGTGTAATCTTC

clone_size: -
v_call: TRBV4-1
d_call: -
j_call: TRBJ1-5
cdr3_aa: CASSQDSGDNQPQHF
cdr3_nt: TGCGCCAGCAGCCAAGATTCAGGAGATAATCAGCCCCAGCATTTT

clone_size: once
v_call: TRBV6-5
d_call: TRBD1
j_call: TRBJ2-1
cdr3_aa: CASNSGTGDNNEQFF
cdr3_nt: TGTGCCAGCAACAGCGGGACAGGGGACAACAATGAGCAGTTCTTC

clone_size: -
v_call: TRBV5-8
d_call: TRBD1
j_call: TRBJ1-1
cdr3_aa: CATNRGAFF
cdr3_nt: TGTGCCACTAACAGGGGTGCTTTCTTT

clone_size: -
v_call: TRBV30
d_call: -
j_call: TRBJ2-1
cdr3_aa: CAWSALGRYFGRAQFF
cdr3_nt: TGTGCCTGGAGTGCCCTGGGACGCTATTTCGGACGGGCGCAGTTCTTC

clone_size: -
v_call: TRBV9
d_call: TRBD2
j_call: TRBJ2-1
cdr3_aa: CASSALADYNEQFF
cdr3_nt: TGTGCCAGCAGCGCACTAGCGGACTACAATGAGCAGTTCTTC

clone_size: -
v_call: TRBV5-6
d_call: TRBD1
j_call: TRBJ2-5
cdr3_aa: CASSLEQGARETQYF
cdr3_nt: TGTGCCAGCAGCTTGGAACAGGGGGCGAGGGAGACCCAGTACTTC

clone_size: -
v_call: TRBV7-9
d_call: -
j_call: TRBJ1-1
cdr3_aa: CASRVGGTEAFF
cdr3_nt: TGTGCCAGCAGGGTGGGGGGCACTGAAGCTTTCTTT

clone_size: -
v_call: TRBV30
d_call: -
j_call: TRBJ2-1
cdr3_aa: CAWVPQTPSYNEQFF
cdr3_nt: TGTGCCTGGGTACCTCAGACCCCCTCCTACAATGAGCAGTTCTTC

clone_size: -
v_call: TRBV6-1
d_call: -
j_call: TRBJ2-7
cdr3_aa: CASSESWGYEQYF
cdr3_nt: TGTGCCAGCAGTGAATCATGGGGCTACGAGCAGTACTTC

clone_size: -
v_call: TRBV11-2
d_call: TRBD2
j_call: TRBJ2-7
cdr3_aa: CASSFPRRGSWNEQYF
cdr3_nt: TGTGCCAGCAGCTTCCCCCGCCGCGGGAGTTGGAACGAGCAGTACTTC

clone_size: -
v_call: TRBV6-1
d_call: -
j_call: TRBJ2-7
cdr3_aa: CASSHRGSSYEQYF
cdr3_nt: TGTGCCAGCAGTCACCGAGGCAGCTCCTACGAGCAGTACTTC

clone_size: -
v_call: TRBV19
d_call: -
j_call: TRBJ2-2
cdr3_aa: CASSGFRGWELFF
cdr3_nt: TGTGCCAGTAGTGGGTTTCGGGGGTGGGAGCTGTTTTTT

clone_size: -
v_call: TRBV29-1
d_call: -
j_call: TRBJ2-2
cdr3_aa: CSVHHPADGPGELFF
cdr3_nt: TGCAGCGTCCACCACCCTGCAGATGGCCCTGGGGAGCTGTTTTTT

clone_size: -
v_call: TRBV7-9
d_call: -
j_call: TRBJ2-7
cdr3_aa: CASSTRGSYEQYF
cdr3_nt: TGTGCCAGCAGCACCAGGGGCTCCTACGAGCAGTACTTC

clone_size: once
v_call: TRBV28
d_call: TRBD1
j_call: TRBJ2-7
cdr3_aa: CASAGRGQAAYEQYF
cdr3_nt: TGTGCCAGCGCCGGGCGGGGACAGGCCGCCTACGAGCAGTACTTC

clone_size: -
v_call: TRBV10-3
d_call: TRBD1
j_call: TRBJ2-1
cdr3_aa: CAIRETGGPFYNEQFF
cdr3_nt: TGTGCCATCAGGGAAACAGGGGGTCCCTTCTACAATGAGCAGTTCTTC

clone_size: -
v_call: TRBV5-4
d_call: -
j_call: TRBJ1-1
cdr3_aa: CASSSREGNTEAFF
cdr3_nt: TGTGCCAGCAGCTCGAGGGAGGGGAACACTGAAGCTTTCTTT